These T cell receptor beta chains were read from a single sample in a study of vaccination and CD4 T cells after COVID-19. These receptors lack a known antigen. One entry per CDR3 protein, called by TCRdb with MiXCR from the PCR reads. The table lists approximately 5,000 distinct CDR3 sequences, under 35% of them singletons. Sequenced sample: CD4+ T cells from blood, cultured in vitro. These receptors came from a human donor in good health. Each CDR3 is given with its conserved first and last residue. The order of the fields is clone size, V gene, D gene, J gene, CDR3 length, CDR3 DNA, CDR3 protein. A D gene is named only where the DNA matches it firmly. Rows give clone size only sometimes, using once, few, many, or a class for an expanded clone.

>NA|TRBV20-1|TRBD1|TRBJ2-7|12
TGCAGTGCTTGGACAGGGGGCGGTGAGCAGTACTTC
CSAWTGGGEQYF
>NA|TRBV4-2|TRBD2|TRBJ2-3|16
TGTGCCAGCAGCCAAGATCTAGCGGGGGGGCCAGATACGCAGTATTTT
CASSQDLAGGPDTQYF
>NA|TRBV20-1|TRBD1|TRBJ1-1|13
TGCAGTGCTAGTCAGGGGGCGCGGGCTGAAGCTTTCTTT
CSASQGARAEAFF
>NA|TRBV7-3|NA|TRBJ2-3|13
TGTGCCAGCAGCACACTTAGTGCGGATACGCAGTATTTT
CASSTLSADTQYF
>NA|TRBV20-1|TRBD2|TRBJ2-1|15
TGCAGTGCTCTCCGCACTAGCGGGGGGCGCAATGAGCAGTTCTTC
CSALRTSGGRNEQFF
>NA|TRBV10-3|TRBD2|TRBJ2-7|15
TGTGCCATCAGTCACGGGAGGGACCCTGCCCACGAGCAGTACTTC
CAISHGRDPAHEQYF
>few|TRBV7-6|NA|TRBJ2-1|13
TGTGCCAGCAGCTTAGCCAGGGCTAATGAGCAGTTCTTC
CASSLARANEQFF
>few|TRBV5-1|NA|TRBJ2-5|13
TGCGCCAGCAGCCCGGAGGCGTATGAGACCCAGTACTTC
CASSPEAYETQYF
>few|TRBV20-1|NA|TRBJ2-7|12
TGCAGTGCTAGGACAGGGAGGTACGAGCAGTACTTC
CSARTGRYEQYF
>NA|TRBV10-3|NA|TRBJ1-1|13
TGTGCCATCACCCCAGGGACCAACACTGAAGCTTTCTTT
CAITPGTNTEAFF
>NA|TRBV5-1|TRBD1|TRBJ1-1|13
TGCGCCAGCAGCCCAGGACAGGGGGCTGAAGCTTTCTTT
CASSPGQGAEAFF
>NA|TRBV6-2/TRBV6-3|NA|TRBJ2-2|12
TGTGCCGGGAAAAAAGACAGCGGGGAGCTGTTTTTT
CAGKKDSGELFF
>NA|TRBV2|NA|TRBJ1-1|13
TGTGCCAGCAGTGTTGAGCGGCGCACTGAAGCTTTCTTT
CASSVERRTEAFF
>NA|TRBV24-1|TRBD1|TRBJ1-2|13
TGTGCCACCAGTGAATCAGGGGGAGGTGGCTACACCTTC
CATSESGGGGYTF
>NA|TRBV19|NA|TRBJ2-7|14
TGTGCCAGTAGTAACCCCAGGGGAACCGACGAGCAGTACTTC
CASSNPRGTDEQYF
>NA|TRBV6-1|NA|TRBJ2-1|15
TGTGCCAGCAGTGAGCAGGGGGGCTCCTACAATGAGCAGTTCTTC
CASSEQGGSYNEQFF
>few|TRBV27|NA|TRBJ1-2|16
TGTGCCAGCAGTTTATCGCGGCTGCAGGATGTCAGTGGCTACACCTTC
CASSLSRLQDVSGYTF
>NA|TRBV6-1|NA|TRBJ2-2|15
TGTGCCAGCCAGGTTGAAGGTTTGATCCCCGGGGAGCTGTTTTTT
CASQVEGLIPGELFF
>medium-sized|TRBV5-1|NA|TRBJ1-2|14
TGCGCCAGCAGCTTACTGACCCCTGACTATGGCTACACCTTC
CASSLLTPDYGYTF
>NA|TRBV5-5|NA|TRBJ1-1|15
TGTGCCAGCAGCGGGGGGGACGAAGGAGACACTGAAGCTTTCTTT
CASSGGDEGDTEAFF
>NA|TRBV7-8|TRBD1|TRBJ2-7|15
TGTGCCAGCAGCTTAGAGACAGGGGGCGGGTACGAGCAGCACTTC
CASSLETGGGYEQHF
>NA|TRBV6-1|NA|TRBJ1-2|13
TGTGCCAGCGCTAAAGAGGGGACTAATGGCTACACCTTC
CASAKEGTNGYTF
>few|TRBV20-1|NA|TRBJ2-7|13
TGCAGTGCCAAAGACGGGAATTCCTACGAGCAGTACTTC
CSAKDGNSYEQYF
>few|TRBV6-2/TRBV6-3|NA|TRBJ1-5|14
TGTGCCAGCAGTTACAGGGCAGGGCATCAGCCCCAGCATTTT
CASSYRAGHQPQHF
>few|TRBV20-1|TRBD1|TRBJ1-2|14
TGCAGTGCTAGAGATGAGGACAGGATCTATGGCTACACCTTC
CSARDEDRIYGYTF
>few|TRBV29-1|TRBD1|TRBJ1-2|13
TGCAGCGTTGACCCGACAGGGGTGAGAGGCTACACCTTC
CSVDPTGVRGYTF
>few|TRBV25-1|NA|TRBJ2-3|14
TGTGCCAGCAGTGAAGGGGACCCCGGGAATACGCAGTATTTT
CASSEGDPGNTQYF
>NA|TRBV21-1|NA|TRBJ2-3|15
TGTGCCAGCAGCGAAATGGTAACTTCCACAGATACGCAGTATTTT
CASSEMVTSTDTQYF
>few|TRBV30|NA|TRBJ1-2|13
TGTGCCTGGAGCACGGGACCAGCGGGAGGCTACACCTTC
CAWSTGPAGGYTF
>NA|TRBV24-1|TRBD1|TRBJ2-1|16
TGTGCCACCAGTGACGGACAGGGGATTACCTACAATGAGCAGTTCTTC
CATSDGQGITYNEQFF
>NA|TRBV7-3|NA|TRBJ2-2|14
TGTGCCAGCAGCTCAGTCGGGGGCACCGGGGAGCTGTTTTTT
CASSSVGGTGELFF
>NA|TRBV6-5|NA|TRBJ2-1|11
TGTGCCAGCAGTTACCGTAATGAGCAGTTCTTC
CASSYRNEQFF
>NA|TRBV6-1|TRBD1|TRBJ2-1|16
TGTGCCAGCAGGCGGTCCGGGACAGGGGAGTTTCATGGGCAGTTCTTC
CASRRSGTGEFHGQFF
>NA|TRBV23-1|NA|TRBJ1-1|14
TGCGCCAGCAGTCAATCAACCCTGAACACTGAAGCTTTCTTT
CASSQSTLNTEAFF
>few|TRBV20-1|TRBD1|TRBJ1-1|16
TGCAGTGCTAGGGGACAGGGTGGTCCTATGAACACTGAAGCTTTCTTT
CSARGQGGPMNTEAFF
>NA|TRBV7-9|NA|TRBJ2-3|15
TGTGCCAGCAGCTTAGATGTAGGTAGTCCAGATACGCAGTATTTT
CASSLDVGSPDTQYF
>NA|TRBV6-5|TRBD1|TRBJ2-6|18
TGTGCCAGCAGTTACCAGACAGGGAATCTTGCTGGGGCCAACGTCCTGACTTTC
CASSYQTGNLAGANVLTF
>few|TRBV6-1|TRBD1|TRBJ2-2|15
TGTGCCAGCAGGGAACCTGGACAGGGGTCCGGGGAGCTGTTTTTT
CASREPGQGSGELFF
>NA|TRBV6-1|NA|TRBJ1-2|13
TGTGCCAGCAGTGACAGGGCGGTTAATGGCTACACCTTC
CASSDRAVNGYTF
>NA|TRBV6-1|NA|TRBJ1-2|12
TGTGCCAGCAGTGAACCCGCCTATGGCTACACCTTC
CASSEPAYGYTF